Listed below are T cell receptor beta chains from one sample, sequenced in a study of cytomegalovirus exposure and HLA in healthy donors. Profiling relied on immunoSEQ multiplex PCR, and the TCRdb table lists in-frame clones only, not all of them. This table holds roughly 180,000 clones, 60% to 85% found once. What was sequenced was PBMCs. The receptors were gathered from a female donor in good health and CMV-seronegative. The CDR3 runs from the conserved cysteine through the conserved F or W. Fields, in order: J gene, V gene, CDR3 protein.

J gene: TRBJ2-6; V gene: TRBV30; CDR3 protein: CAWRLSGANVLTF
J gene: TRBJ1-2; V gene: TRBV28; CDR3 protein: CASSIREAYGYTF
J gene: TRBJ2-3; V gene: TRBV4-3; CDR3 protein: CASSQDRQSGTQYF
J gene: TRBJ1-5; V gene: TRBV27; CDR3 protein: CASRGGNQPQHF
J gene: TRBJ2-3; V gene: TRBV19; CDR3 protein: CASSMGSGADTQYF
J gene: TRBJ1-3; V gene: TRBV18; CDR3 protein: CASSSKTGVGSGNTIYF
J gene: TRBJ1-5; V gene: TRBV20-1; CDR3 protein: CSVPTTRVQHF
J gene: TRBJ2-1; V gene: TRBV25-1; CDR3 protein: CASSEAGAYNEQFF
J gene: TRBJ2-1; V gene: TRBV5-1; CDR3 protein: CASSLTAGGPPQFF
J gene: TRBJ2-7; V gene: TRBV6-6; CDR3 protein: CASSYARRGSYEQYF
J gene: TRBJ1-5; V gene: TRBV19; CDR3 protein: CASSISGTGFNQPQHF
J gene: TRBJ1-1; V gene: TRBV29-1; CDR3 protein: CSVEVRAGTEAFF
J gene: TRBJ2-5; V gene: TRBV28; CDR3 protein: CASSSDTSGRTQTQYF
J gene: TRBJ2-3; V gene: TRBV9; CDR3 protein: CASSAIVGRTDTQYF
J gene: TRBJ2-5; V gene: TRBV4-3; CDR3 protein: CASSQDPAGGQETQYF
J gene: TRBJ2-2; V gene: TRBV2; CDR3 protein: CASSDRASGPTGELFF
J gene: TRBJ2-1; V gene: TRBV5-1; CDR3 protein: CASSLATGGSEQFF
J gene: TRBJ1-6; V gene: TRBV7-9; CDR3 protein: CASSRGQGGSPLHF
J gene: -; V gene: TRBV11-2; CDR3 protein: CASSVSYEQYF
J gene: TRBJ1-5; V gene: TRBV7-8; CDR3 protein: CASSLAARSFGGQPQHF
J gene: TRBJ1-6; V gene: TRBV5-6; CDR3 protein: CASSLDGRGSPLHF
J gene: TRBJ2-5; V gene: TRBV21-1; CDR3 protein: CASSTPRATGTETQYF
J gene: TRBJ2-6; V gene: TRBV6-5; CDR3 protein: CASSWGRSGANVLTF
J gene: TRBJ1-5; V gene: TRBV7-9; CDR3 protein: CASSSTSNSNQPQHF
J gene: TRBJ2-5; V gene: TRBV6-6; CDR3 protein: CASNPRVGSDQETQYF
J gene: TRBJ1-6; V gene: TRBV7-9; CDR3 protein: CASSLTVGTAGDNSPLHF
J gene: TRBJ1-6; V gene: TRBV6-6; CDR3 protein: CASSHAGGSGSPLHF
J gene: TRBJ2-7; V gene: TRBV5-4; CDR3 protein: CASSAGQGAYEQYF
J gene: TRBJ1-6; V gene: TRBV10-3; CDR3 protein: CATRTGDSPLHF
J gene: TRBJ2-7; V gene: TRBV6-1; CDR3 protein: CASRYTPGQGAEQYF
J gene: TRBJ2-2; V gene: TRBV30; CDR3 protein: CAWRFAGNTGELFF
J gene: TRBJ2-5; V gene: TRBV27; CDR3 protein: CASKRDRGDETQYF
J gene: TRBJ1-1; V gene: TRBV27; CDR3 protein: CASSPGTGVAEAFF
J gene: TRBJ2-3; V gene: TRBV29-1; CDR3 protein: CSVAPSGDTQYF
J gene: TRBJ2-3; V gene: TRBV6-6; CDR3 protein: CASSPGGLLYTDTQYF
J gene: TRBJ2-7; V gene: TRBV19; CDR3 protein: CASSTFGQAYEQYF
J gene: TRBJ2-5; V gene: TRBV5-6; CDR3 protein: CASSRWDSSMETQYF
J gene: TRBJ1-2; V gene: TRBV6-5; CDR3 protein: CASSYFGENYGYTF
J gene: TRBJ2-6; V gene: TRBV4-2; CDR3 protein: CASSSQGSSGANVLTF
J gene: TRBJ2-5; V gene: TRBV7-3; CDR3 protein: CASSFGGGGETQYF
J gene: TRBJ2-7; V gene: TRBV11-2; CDR3 protein: CASSLPRLAGGEQYF
J gene: TRBJ2-1; V gene: TRBV30; CDR3 protein: CAWRWGREQFF
J gene: TRBJ1-5; V gene: TRBV10-3; CDR3 protein: CAISGTGGGYSNQPQHF
J gene: TRBJ2-7; V gene: TRBV5-6; CDR3 protein: CASSFRSNPRLSF
J gene: TRBJ2-6; V gene: TRBV5-4; CDR3 protein: CASSLVGTRSSGANGLTF
J gene: TRBJ2-5; V gene: TRBV19; CDR3 protein: CASSIGIAGPQETQYF
J gene: TRBJ2-5; V gene: TRBV7-9; CDR3 protein: CASSPGTKGGETQYF
J gene: TRBJ2-1; V gene: TRBV5-4; CDR3 protein: CASSRGISNEQFF
J gene: TRBJ2-7; V gene: TRBV7-2; CDR3 protein: CASSFTRLAITYEQYF
J gene: TRBJ2-1; V gene: TRBV11-2; CDR3 protein: CASSLGLLLRAEQFF